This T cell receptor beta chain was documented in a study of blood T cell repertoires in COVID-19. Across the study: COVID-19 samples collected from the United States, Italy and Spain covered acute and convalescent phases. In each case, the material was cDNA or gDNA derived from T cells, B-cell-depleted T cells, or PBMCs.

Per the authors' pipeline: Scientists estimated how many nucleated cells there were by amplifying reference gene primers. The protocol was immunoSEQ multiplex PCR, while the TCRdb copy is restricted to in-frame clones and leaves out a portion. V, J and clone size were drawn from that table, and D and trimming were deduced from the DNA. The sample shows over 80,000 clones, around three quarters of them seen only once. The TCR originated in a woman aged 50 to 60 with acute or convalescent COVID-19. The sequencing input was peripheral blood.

CDR3 nucleotide sequence: TGTGCCAGTACCTCCCGTCGAGGGGGCCACAATGAAAAACTGTTTTTT. Encoded protein: CASTSRRGGHNEKLFF. V usage is TRBV19 and J usage is TRBJ1-4; 7 bases align to TRBD1. Germline assignment: CDR1 LNHDA and CDR2 SQIVND (reference sequence). This CDR3 is built from 16 residues. Trimming took 7 bases from V and 5 from J; bases not matched to a gene: 13.